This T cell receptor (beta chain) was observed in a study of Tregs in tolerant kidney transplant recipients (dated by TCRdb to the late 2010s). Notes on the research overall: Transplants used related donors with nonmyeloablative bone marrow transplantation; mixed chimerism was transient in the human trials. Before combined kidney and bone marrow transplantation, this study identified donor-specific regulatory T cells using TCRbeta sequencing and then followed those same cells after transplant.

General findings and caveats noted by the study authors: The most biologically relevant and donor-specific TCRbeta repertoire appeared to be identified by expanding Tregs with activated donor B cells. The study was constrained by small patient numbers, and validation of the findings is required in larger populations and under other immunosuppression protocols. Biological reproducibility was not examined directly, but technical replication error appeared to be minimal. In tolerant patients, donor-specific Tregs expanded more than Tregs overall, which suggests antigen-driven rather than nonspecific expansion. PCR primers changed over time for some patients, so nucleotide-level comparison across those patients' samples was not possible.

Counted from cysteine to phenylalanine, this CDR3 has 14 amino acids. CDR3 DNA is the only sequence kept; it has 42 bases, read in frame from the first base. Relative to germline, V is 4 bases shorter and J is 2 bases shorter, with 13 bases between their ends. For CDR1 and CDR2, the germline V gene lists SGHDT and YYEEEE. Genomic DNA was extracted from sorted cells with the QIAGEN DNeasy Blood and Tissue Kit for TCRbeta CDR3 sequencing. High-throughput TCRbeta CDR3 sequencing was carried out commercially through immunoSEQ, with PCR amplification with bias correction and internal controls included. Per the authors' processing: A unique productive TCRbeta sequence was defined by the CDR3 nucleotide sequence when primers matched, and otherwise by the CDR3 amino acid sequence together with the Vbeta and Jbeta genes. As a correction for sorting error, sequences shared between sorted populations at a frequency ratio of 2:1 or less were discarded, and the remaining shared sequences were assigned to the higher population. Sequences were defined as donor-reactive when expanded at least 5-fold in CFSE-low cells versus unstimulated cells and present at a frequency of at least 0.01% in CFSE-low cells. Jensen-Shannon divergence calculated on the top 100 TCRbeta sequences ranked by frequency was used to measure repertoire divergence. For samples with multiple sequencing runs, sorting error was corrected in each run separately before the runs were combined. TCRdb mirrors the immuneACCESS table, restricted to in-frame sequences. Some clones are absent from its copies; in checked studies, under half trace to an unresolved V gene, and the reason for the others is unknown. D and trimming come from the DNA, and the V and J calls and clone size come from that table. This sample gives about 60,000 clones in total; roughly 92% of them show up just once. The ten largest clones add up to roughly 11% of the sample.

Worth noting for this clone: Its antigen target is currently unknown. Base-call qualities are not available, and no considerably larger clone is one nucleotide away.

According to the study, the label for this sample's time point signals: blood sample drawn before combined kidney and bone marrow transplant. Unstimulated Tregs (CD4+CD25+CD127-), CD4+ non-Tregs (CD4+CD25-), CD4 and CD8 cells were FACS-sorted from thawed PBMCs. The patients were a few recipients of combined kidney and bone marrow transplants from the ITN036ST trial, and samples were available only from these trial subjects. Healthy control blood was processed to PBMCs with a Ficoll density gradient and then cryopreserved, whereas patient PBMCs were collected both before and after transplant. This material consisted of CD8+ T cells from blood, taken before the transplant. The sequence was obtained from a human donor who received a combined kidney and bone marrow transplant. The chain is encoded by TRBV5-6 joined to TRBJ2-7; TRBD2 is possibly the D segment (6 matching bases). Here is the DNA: TGTGCCAGCAGCCTGAGGACTAAGCCCTACGAGCAGTACTTC. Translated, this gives CASSLRTKPYEQYF.